The clone carrying this T cell receptor beta chain appeared once. Its cognate antigen is unknown. The data stem from a study of cytomegalovirus exposure and HLA in healthy donors. This CDR3 is 15 amino acids long. General study points: The availability of immune exposure information extended only to CMV serostatus.

Primers for the PCR totalled 60 Vbeta and 13 Jbeta. Sequencing used immunoSEQ multiplex PCR; TCRdb keeps in-frame clones, though not all of them. The sample carries about 220,000 clones, around 76% recorded once. Sequencing was done on a sample of PBMCs. The V and J genes are TRBV12-2 and TRBJ2-7; the table's D gene call, TRBD1, was not cross checked with the DNA. TRBV12-2 is reported as a pseudogene. This sequence was found in a man aged 35 to 55 in good health and CMV-seropositive. The CDR3 sequence: CASRPRDSYSYEQYV. For the CDR3, the DNA is TGTGCAAGTCGCCCACGGGACAGCTACTCCTACGAGCAGTACGTC.